The sequence of this T cell receptor (beta chain) was determined in a study of graft-versus-host responses after intestinal transplantation. The wider study: Among the recipients, transplants were multivisceral, liver-intestinal, or isolated intestinal. Tacrolimus plus steroids were given to all recipients for 2 to 4 years, preceded by anti-thymocyte globulin induction. Findings of the study overall: Within allografts, high graft-versus-host to host-versus-graft clonal ratios were seen among patients with graft-donor T cell macrochimerism. In recipient marrow, GvH clones were found, and some appeared first in ileum or blood.

As to this clone: Antigen: not known.

Germline V lookup: CDR1 SGDLS, CDR2 YYNGEE. Trimming took off 3 bases at V and 0 bases at J, with 10 bases between the two ends. CDR3 size: 15 residues. Assay used: immunoSEQ multiplex PCR; TCRdb lists only in-frame clones, some missing. The sample comprises some 110,000 clones, 90% of which are singletons, and approximately 0.18% rests with the top ten. The sample was unstimulated CD4+ T cells sorted from spleen or lymph node cells, taken before intestinal transplant. The chain couples TRBV9 to TRBJ2-1; weak D call: TRBD2 (6 bases). The clonotype was recovered from a human donor who received an intestinal transplant. The CDR3 reads CASSETGASYNEQFF. The CDR3 DNA follows: TGTGCCAGCAGCGAAACGGGAGCCTCCTACAATGAGCAGTTCTTC.